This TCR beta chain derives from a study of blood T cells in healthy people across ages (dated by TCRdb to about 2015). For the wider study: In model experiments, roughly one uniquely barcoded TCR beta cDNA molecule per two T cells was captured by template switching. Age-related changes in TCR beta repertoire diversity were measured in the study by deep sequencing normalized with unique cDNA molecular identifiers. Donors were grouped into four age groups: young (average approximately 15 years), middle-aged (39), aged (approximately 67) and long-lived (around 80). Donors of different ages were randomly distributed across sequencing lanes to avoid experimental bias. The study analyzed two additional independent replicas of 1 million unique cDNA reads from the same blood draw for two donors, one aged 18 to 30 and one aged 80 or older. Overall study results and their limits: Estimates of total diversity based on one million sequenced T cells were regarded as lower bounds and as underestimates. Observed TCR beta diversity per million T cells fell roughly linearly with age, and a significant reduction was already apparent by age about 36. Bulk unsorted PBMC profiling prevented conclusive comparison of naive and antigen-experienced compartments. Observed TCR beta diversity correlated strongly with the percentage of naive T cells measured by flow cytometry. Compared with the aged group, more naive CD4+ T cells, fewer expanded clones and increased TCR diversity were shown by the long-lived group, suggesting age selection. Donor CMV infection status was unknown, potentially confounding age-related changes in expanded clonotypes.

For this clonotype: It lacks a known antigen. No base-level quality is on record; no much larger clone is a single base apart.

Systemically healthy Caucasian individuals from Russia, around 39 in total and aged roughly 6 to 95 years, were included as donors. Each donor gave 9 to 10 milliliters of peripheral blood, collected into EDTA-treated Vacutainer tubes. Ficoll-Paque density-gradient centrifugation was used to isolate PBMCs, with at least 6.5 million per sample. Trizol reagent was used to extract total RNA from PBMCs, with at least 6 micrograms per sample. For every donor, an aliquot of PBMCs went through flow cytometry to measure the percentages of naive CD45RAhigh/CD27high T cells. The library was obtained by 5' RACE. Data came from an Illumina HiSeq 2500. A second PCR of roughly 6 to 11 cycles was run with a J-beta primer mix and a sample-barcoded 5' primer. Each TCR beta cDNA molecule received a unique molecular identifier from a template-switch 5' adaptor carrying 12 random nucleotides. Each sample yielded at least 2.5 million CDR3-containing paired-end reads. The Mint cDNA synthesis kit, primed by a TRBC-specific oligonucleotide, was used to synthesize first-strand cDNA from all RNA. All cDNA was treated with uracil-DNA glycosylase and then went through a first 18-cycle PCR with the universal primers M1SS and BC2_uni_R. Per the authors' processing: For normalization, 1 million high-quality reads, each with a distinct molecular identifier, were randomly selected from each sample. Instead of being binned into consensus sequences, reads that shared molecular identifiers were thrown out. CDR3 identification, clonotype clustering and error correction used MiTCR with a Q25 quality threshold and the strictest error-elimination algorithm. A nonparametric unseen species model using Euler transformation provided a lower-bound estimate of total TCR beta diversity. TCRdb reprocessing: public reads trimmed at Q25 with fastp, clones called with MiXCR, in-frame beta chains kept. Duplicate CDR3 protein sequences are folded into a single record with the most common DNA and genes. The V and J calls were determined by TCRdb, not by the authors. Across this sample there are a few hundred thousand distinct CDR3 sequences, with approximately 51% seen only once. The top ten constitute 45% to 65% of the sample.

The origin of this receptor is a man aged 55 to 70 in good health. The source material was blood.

The nucleotides read TGTGCCAGCAGCGGACTAGCGGGAGTTGCCAAAAACATTCAGTACTTC. Its product reads: CASSGLAGVAKNIQYF. Here the chain combines TRBV6-2 or TRBV6-3 and TRBJ2-4; TRBD2 aligns with 13 central bases. Its CDR3 holds 16 amino acids, cysteine through phenylalanine. Just the 48-base CDR3 DNA is kept, in frame starting at base 1. In the germline V gene, CDR1 corresponds to MNHEY and CDR2 to SVGEGT. V is trimmed back by 6 bases and J by 1 base, and the junction contains 3 bases that no gene match accounts for.